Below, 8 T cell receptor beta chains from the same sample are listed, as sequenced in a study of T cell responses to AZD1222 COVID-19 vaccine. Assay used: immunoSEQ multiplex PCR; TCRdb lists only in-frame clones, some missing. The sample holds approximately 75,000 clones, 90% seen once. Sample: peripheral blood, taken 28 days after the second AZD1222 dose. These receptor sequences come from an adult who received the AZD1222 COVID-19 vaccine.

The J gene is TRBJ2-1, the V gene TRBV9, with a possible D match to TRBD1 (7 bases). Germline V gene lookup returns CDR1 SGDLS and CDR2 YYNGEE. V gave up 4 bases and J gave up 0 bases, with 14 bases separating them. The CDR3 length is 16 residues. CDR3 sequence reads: CASSIRGDSSYNEQFF. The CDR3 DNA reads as TGTGCCAGCAGCATTCGCGGGGACAGCTCCTACAATGAGCAGTTCTTC.

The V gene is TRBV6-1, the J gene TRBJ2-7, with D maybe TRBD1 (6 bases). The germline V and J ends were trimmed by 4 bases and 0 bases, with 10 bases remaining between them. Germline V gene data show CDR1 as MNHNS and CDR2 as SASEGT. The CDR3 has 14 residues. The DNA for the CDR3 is TGTGCCAGCAGTGGACAGGTCAGCTCCTACGAGCAGTACTTC. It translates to CASSGQVSSYEQYF.

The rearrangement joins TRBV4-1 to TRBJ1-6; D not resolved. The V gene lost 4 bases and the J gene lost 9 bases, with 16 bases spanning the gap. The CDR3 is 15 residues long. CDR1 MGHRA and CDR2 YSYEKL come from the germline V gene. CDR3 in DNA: TGCGCCAGCAGCCCCGGTGGCCCTACGTCTTCACCCCTCCACTTT. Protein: CASSPGGPTSSPLHF.

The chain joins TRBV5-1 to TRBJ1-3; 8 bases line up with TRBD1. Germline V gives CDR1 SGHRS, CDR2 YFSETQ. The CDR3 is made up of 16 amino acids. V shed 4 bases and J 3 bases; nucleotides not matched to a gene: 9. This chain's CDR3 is CASSTRTGIGGNTIYF. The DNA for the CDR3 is TGCGCCAGCAGCACGAGGACAGGGATCGGTGGAAACACCATATATTTT.

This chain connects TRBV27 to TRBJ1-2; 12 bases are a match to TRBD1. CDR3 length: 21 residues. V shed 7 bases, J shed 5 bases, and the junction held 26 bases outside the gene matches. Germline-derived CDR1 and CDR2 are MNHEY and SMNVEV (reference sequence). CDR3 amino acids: CASKGGDRGRFTASGPYGYTF. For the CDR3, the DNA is TGTGCCAGCAAAGGGGGGGACAGGGGGCGTTTCACAGCGAGCGGGCCTTATGGCTACACCTTC.

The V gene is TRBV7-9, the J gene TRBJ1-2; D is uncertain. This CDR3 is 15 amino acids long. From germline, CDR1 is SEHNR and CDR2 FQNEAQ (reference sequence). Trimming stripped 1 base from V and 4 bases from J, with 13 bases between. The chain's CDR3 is CASSLGAELSYGYTF. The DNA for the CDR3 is TGTGCCAGCAGCTTAGGGGCGGAGCTGAGCTATGGCTACACCTTC.

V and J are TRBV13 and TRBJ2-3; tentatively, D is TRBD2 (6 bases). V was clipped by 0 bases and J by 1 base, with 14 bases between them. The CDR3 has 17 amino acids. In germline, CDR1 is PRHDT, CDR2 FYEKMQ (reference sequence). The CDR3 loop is CASSLGSWSSGTDTQYF. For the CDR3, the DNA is TGTGCCAGCAGCTTAGGGTCGTGGTCTAGCGGCACAGATACGCAGTATTTT.

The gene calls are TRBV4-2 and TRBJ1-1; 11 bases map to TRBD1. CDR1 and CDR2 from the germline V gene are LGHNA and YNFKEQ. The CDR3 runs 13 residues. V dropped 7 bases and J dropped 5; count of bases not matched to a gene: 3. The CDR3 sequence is CASMWDRGTEAFF. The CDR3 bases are TGTGCCAGCATGTGGGACAGGGGGACTGAAGCTTTCTTT.